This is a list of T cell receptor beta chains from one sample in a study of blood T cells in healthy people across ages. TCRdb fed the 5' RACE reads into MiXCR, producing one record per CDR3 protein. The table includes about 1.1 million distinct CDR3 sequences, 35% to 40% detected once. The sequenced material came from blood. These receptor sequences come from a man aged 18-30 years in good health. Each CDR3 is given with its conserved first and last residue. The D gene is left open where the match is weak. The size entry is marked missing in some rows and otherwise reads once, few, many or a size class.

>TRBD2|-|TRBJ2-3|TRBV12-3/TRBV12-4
CASAGLGTDTQYF
TGTGCTTCAGCGGGGCTGGGGACAGATACGCAGTATTTT
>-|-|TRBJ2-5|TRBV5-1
CASSLRRWDQETQYF
TGCGCCAGCAGCTTGCGAAGGTGGGACCAAGAGACCCAGTACTTC
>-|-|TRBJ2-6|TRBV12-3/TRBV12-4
CASSQGPDSGANVLTF
TGTGCCAGCAGTCAGGGCCCGGACTCTGGGGCCAACGTCCTGACTTTC
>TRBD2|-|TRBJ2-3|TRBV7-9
CASSLGLARDTDTQYF
TGTGCCAGCAGTTTAGGACTAGCGCGAGACACAGATACGCAGTATTTT
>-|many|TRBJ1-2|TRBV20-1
CSAEDRDILYGYTF
TGCAGTGCTGAGGACCGGGACATCCTCTATGGCTACACCTTC
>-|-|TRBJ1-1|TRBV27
CASRSYTGNTEAFF
TGTGCCAGCAGGTCCTATACAGGGAACACTGAAGCTTTCTTT
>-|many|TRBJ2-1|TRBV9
CASSVENNEQFF
TGTGCCAGCAGCGTAGAGAACAATGAGCAGTTCTTC
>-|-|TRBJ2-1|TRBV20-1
CSEMGPLSYNEQFF
TGCAGTGAGATGGGCCCACTCTCCTACAATGAGCAGTTCTTC
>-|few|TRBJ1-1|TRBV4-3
CASSQESRGEAFF
TGCGCCAGCAGCCAAGAAAGTCGGGGTGAAGCTTTCTTT
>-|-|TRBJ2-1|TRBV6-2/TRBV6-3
CASSWGYLEQFF
TGTGCCAGCAGCTGGGGGTACCTTGAGCAGTTCTTC
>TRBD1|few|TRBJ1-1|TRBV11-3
CASSQGQGREAFF
TGTGCCAGCAGCCAGGGACAGGGACGAGAAGCTTTCTTT
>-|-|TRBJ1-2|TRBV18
CASSPQGEPGYGYTF
TGTGCCAGCTCACCACAGGGGGAGCCCGGTTATGGCTACACCTTC
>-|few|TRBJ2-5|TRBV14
CASSRNTVQETQYF
TGTGCCAGCAGCCGAAACACGGTTCAAGAGACCCAGTACTTC
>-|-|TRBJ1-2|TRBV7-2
CASKSRSGLNYGYTF
TGTGCCAGCAAAAGCCGGTCCGGCCTTAACTATGGCTACACCTTC
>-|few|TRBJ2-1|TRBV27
CASSVSLNNEQFF
TGTGCCAGCAGTGTATCGCTAAACAATGAGCAGTTCTTC
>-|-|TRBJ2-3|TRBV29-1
CSVDRGRTDTQYF
TGCAGCGTTGACAGGGGGAGGACAGATACGCAGTATTTT
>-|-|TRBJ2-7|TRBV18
CASSPRAFSEQYF
TGTGCCAGCTCACCTAGGGCGTTCAGTGAGCAGTACTTC
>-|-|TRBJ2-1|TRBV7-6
CASSPGTPAYNEQFF
TGTGCCAGCAGCCCCGGGACACCAGCATACAATGAGCAGTTCTTC
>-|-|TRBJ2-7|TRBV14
CASSQEPTNSSYEQYF
TGTGCCAGCAGCCAAGAACCAACGAATAGCTCCTACGAGCAGTACTTC
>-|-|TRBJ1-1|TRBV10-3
CAISESARVNNMNTEAFF
TGTGCCATCAGTGAGTCGGCCAGGGTTAATAACATGAACACTGAAGCTTTCTTT
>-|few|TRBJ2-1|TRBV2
CASRPGTNPYNVQFF
TGTGCCAGCAGGCCCGGGACCAATCCCTACAATGTGCAGTTCTTC
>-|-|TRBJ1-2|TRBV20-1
CSARVRDTNFGKNYGYTF
TGCAGTGCTAGAGTCCGGGACACGAACTTCGGAAAAAACTATGGCTACACCTTC
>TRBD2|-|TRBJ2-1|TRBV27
CASSRGTSGWYNEQFF
TGTGCCAGCAGTCGCGGGACTAGCGGCTGGTACAATGAGCAGTTCTTC
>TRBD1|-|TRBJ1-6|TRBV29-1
CSASAGTANSPLHF
TGCAGCGCTTCGGCCGGGACAGCCAATTCACCCCTCCACTTT
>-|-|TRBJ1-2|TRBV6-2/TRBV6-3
CASFGSTVRESAYGYTF
TGTGCCAGCTTTGGCTCTACGGTCCGAGAGTCCGCCTATGGCTACACCTTC
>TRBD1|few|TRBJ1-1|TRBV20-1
CSARQGVTEAFF
TGCAGTGCTAGACAGGGGGTAACTGAAGCTTTCTTT
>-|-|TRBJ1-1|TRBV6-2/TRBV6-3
CASSYSRLGDSRNTEAFF
TGTGCCAGCAGTTACTCGAGGTTGGGGGATAGCAGGAACACTGAAGCTTTCTTT
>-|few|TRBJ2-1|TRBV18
CASSLQPPGNEQFF
TGTGCCAGCTCACTGCAGCCTCCCGGGAATGAGCAGTTCTTC
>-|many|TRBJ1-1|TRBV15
CATSRDRGGTEAFF
TGTGCCACCAGCAGAGATCGGGGTGGGACTGAAGCTTTCTTT